The 26 T cell receptor beta chains presented below share a single source sample, sequenced in a study of identical twins. In TCRdb, the 5' RACE reads were re-called with MiXCR into one record per CDR3 protein. The data show approximately 350,000 distinct CDR3 sequences, about 12% seen once. The same sample was also studied in work on yellow fever vaccine responses in identical twins.

Material: CD8+ T cells sorted from blood. These receptors came from a woman aged 18-29 years in good health.

CDR3 loop: CASSFGAGVFADTQYF. Here the CDR3 DNA reads TGTGCCAGCAGTTTTGGAGCGGGAGTATTTGCAGATACGCAGTATTTT. The chain recombines TRBV28 with TRBJ2-3, with 8 bases identical to TRBD2. Germline CDR1 reads MDHEN; CDR2 reads SYDVKM. After removal of 3 bases from V and 4 bases from J, the junction contained 9 bases not matched to a gene. The CDR3 contains 16 residues. The full variable domain, its missing parts supplied by reference TRBV28 and TRBJ2-3, is DVKVTQSSRYLVKRTGEKVFLECVQDMDHENMFWYRQDPGLGLRLIYFSYDVKMKEKGDIPEGYSVSREKKERFSLILESASTNQTSMYLCASSFGAGVFADTQYFGPGTRLTVL.

The table lists this clonotype with a count of one. The rearrangement joins TRBV15 to TRBJ2-1; D perhaps matches TRBD2 (6 bases). The CDR3 length is 15 residues. Germline CDR1 is LNHNV and CDR2 is YYDKDF (reference sequence). V was trimmed by 11 bases and J by 1 base, leaving 18 bases between them. For the CDR3, the DNA is TGTGCCTCGGGCGGGGCCCACAGGTCCTACAATGAGCAGTTCTTC. Translating gives CASGGAHRSYNEQFF. The entire variable domain, with the rest obtained from reference TRBV15 and TRBJ2-1, is as follows: DAMVIQNPRYQVTQFGKPVTLSCSQTLNHNVMYWYQQKSSQAPKLLFHYYDKDFNNEADTPDNFQSRRPNTSFCFLDIRSPGLGDTAMYLCASGGAHRSYNEQFFGPGTRLTVL.

The chain couples TRBV10-2 to TRBJ2-7; D gene ambiguous. Germline V gene sequence: CDR1 WSHSY, CDR2 SAAADI. The CDR3 loop spans 15 amino acids. The V and J ends lost 4 bases and 1 base respectively, with 14 bases between them. CDR3 amino acids: CASSGCPGCSYEQYV. Here the CDR3 DNA reads TGCGCCAGCAGTGGGTGCCCGGGTTGTTCCTACGAGCAGTACGTC.

This rearrangement joins TRBV29-1 to TRBJ2-2, with D possibly being TRBD2 (5 bases). The CDR3 loop spans 16 amino acids. Germline V CDR1 and CDR2: SQVTM, ANQGSEA. The V and J ends lost 5 bases and 6 bases respectively, with 22 bases between them. The CDR3 DNA reads TGCAGCGTTTGGAATTCGGGGTTAAGATCTCCCGGGGAGCTGTTTTTT. The encoded protein is CSVWNSGLRSPGELFF.

The chain carries TRBV3-1 and TRBJ2-2; no firm D call. Germline CDR1 and CDR2: LGHDT and YNNKEL (reference sequence). Between the trimmed V and J ends, which lost 0 bases and 4 bases, there was a span of 3 bases. This CDR3 has 13 amino acids. CDR3 region: CASSQEGTGELFF. In nucleotides, the CDR3 is TGTGCCAGCAGCCAAGAGGGCACCGGGGAGCTGTTTTTT.

CDR3 loop: CASSLEKGLGLAGGSSYNEQFF. The DNA of the CDR3 is TGTGCCAGCAGTTTAGAAAAGGGATTAGGACTAGCGGGAGGGAGCTCCTACAATGAGCAGTTCTTC. The V gene is TRBV12-3 or TRBV12-4, the J gene TRBJ2-1, with TRBD2 matching over 15 bases. There are 22 residues in the CDR3. After removal of 1 base from V and 0 bases from J, the junction contained 13 bases not matched to a gene.

The chain has TRBV27 and TRBJ1-2; D is uncertain. The germline V and J ends were trimmed by 0 bases and 7 bases, with 6 bases remaining between them. Looked up from germline, CDR1 is MNHEY and CDR2 is SMNVEV (reference sequence). The CDR3 has 12 residues. The CDR3 coding sequence is TGTGCCAGCAGTTTATCAGGCACTGGCTACACCTTC. Encoded protein: CASSLSGTGYTF.

About this clonotype: A read error may explain this, as a much larger clone is one base away. This chain links TRBV6-1 with TRBJ2-3, with TRBD2 matching over 12 bases. This CDR3 comprises 15 residues. Germline lookup yields CDR1 MNHNS and CDR2 SASEGT. The V and J ends lost 2 bases and 4 bases, in that order; junction bases with no gene match: 1. CDR3 loop: CASSESSGGADTQYF. Here the CDR3 DNA reads TGTGCCAGCAGTGAATCTAGCGGGGGGGCAGATACGCAGTATTTT.

In its sample, this clonotype was seen a few times. V and J are TRBV20-1 and TRBJ1-1; tentative D call: TRBD1 (5 bases). This CDR3 spans 13 amino acids. Germline loops: CDR1 DFQATT, CDR2 SNEGSKA (reference sequence). V was cut by 5 bases and J by 4 bases, with 14 bases left in between. The CDR3 spells CSAAPRDSTEAFF. The DNA for the CDR3 is TGCAGTGCTGCGCCGAGAGACAGCACTGAAGCTTTCTTT.

The J gene is TRBJ2-5, the V gene TRBV20-1; 7 bases fit TRBD2. The J segment lost 5 bases and the V segment lost 6 bases, leaving 21 bases of the junction unmatched. Looked up from germline, CDR1 is DFQATT and CDR2 is SNEGSKA (reference sequence). The CDR3 consists of 17 residues. The CDR3 region is CSAGEASAGVGWETQYF. The DNA for the CDR3 is TGCAGTGCCGGAGAGGCGTCGGCGGGGGTGGGGTGGGAGACCCAGTACTTC.

This chain links TRBV9 with TRBJ2-1; D is unresolved. V was pared by 2 bases and J by 0 bases, with 9 bases between. This CDR3 contains 15 residues. The V gene's germline CDR1 is SGDLS and CDR2 YYNGEE. DNA for the CDR3: TGTGCCAGCAGCGTGGCGGATAGCTCCTACAATGAGCAGTTCTTC. Protein product: CASSVADSSYNEQFF.

This clonotype was found a few times. At one end, the junction sequence differs from germline, possibly due to a read error. J is TRBJ2-1 and V is TRBV7-8; 7 nucleotides agree with TRBD2. Germline V lookup: CDR1 SGHVS, CDR2 FQNEAQ. This CDR3 region has 12 residues. Here the CDR3 reads CASSFREEPDLF. CDR3 nucleotides: TGTGCCAGCAGTTTCCGGGAGGAACCAGACTTGTTC.

This clonotype was observed at least ten times. The chain uses TRBV27 and TRBJ2-7, with a possible D match to TRBD1 (6 bases). V dropped 4 bases and J dropped 6 bases, with 13 bases sitting between them. Germline CDR1 reads MNHEY; CDR2 reads SMNVEV (reference sequence). The CDR3 totals 13 residues. The CDR3, as DNA: TGTGCCAGCAGTTCCTTGACAGGACTCGAGCAGTACGTC. Residues: CASSSLTGLEQYV.

This chain joins TRBV12-3 or TRBV12-4 and TRBJ2-6; the D gene could be TRBD1 or TRBD2 (5 bases each). V was pared by 5 bases and J by 2 bases, with 10 bases between. The CDR3 is 15 amino acids. The CDR3 region is CASSPRGAGANVLTF. In DNA, the CDR3 is TGTGCCAGCAGTCCTCGAGGGGCTGGGGCCAACGTCCTGACTTTC.

This clonotype has at least ten counts. The V call is TRBV12-3 or TRBV12-4, the J call TRBJ1-1; 8 bases are a match to TRBD1. The CDR3 has 12 residues. The J segment lost 8 bases and the V segment lost 6 bases, leaving 5 bases of the junction unmatched. CDR3 in amino acids: CASSPGGWEAFF. The DNA of the CDR3 is TGTGCCAGCAGCCCAGGGGGCTGGGAAGCTTTCTTT.

In this sample, this clonotype turned up a few times. V usage is TRBV15 and J usage is TRBJ2-7; D possibly corresponds to TRBD1 (5 bases). The CDR3 totals 18 residues. V was clipped by 0 bases and J by 2 bases, with 20 bases between them. Looked up from germline, CDR1 is LNHNV and CDR2 is YYDKDF (reference sequence). In nucleotides, the CDR3 is TGTGCCACCAGCAGAGATCTGTTTACGCAGGGCGAAACCTACGAGCAGTACTTC. This sequence encodes CATSRDLFTQGETYEQYF.

This clonotype was seen only a few times. This chain joins TRBV29-1 and TRBJ2-7; D is possibly TRBD2 (5 bases). CDR3 length: 11 amino acids. The germline V gene has CDR1 SQVTM and CDR2 ANQGSEA. The V and J ends lost 6 bases and 6 bases respectively, with 12 bases between them. The CDR3 DNA reads as TGCAGCGTGGAGGCCCCGCCCGAGCAGTACTTC. This sequence encodes CSVEAPPEQYF.

In this sample, this clonotype turned up a few times. V usage is TRBV2 and J usage is TRBJ2-1, with D possibly called TRBD1 or TRBD2 (6 bases each). The V end lost 1 base, the J end lost 7 bases, and 14 bases lay between the germline ends. CDR1 is SNHLY and CDR2 is FYNNEI in the germline V gene. The CDR3 runs 15 residues. The CDR3, as DNA: TGTGCCAGCAGTGAAGGAGGGGGGAAGACAAATGAGCAGTTCTTC. It yields the protein CASSEGGGKTNEQFF.

The V and J genes are TRBV20-1 and TRBJ2-5; 9 bases are shared with TRBD2. The CDR3 extends over 16 amino acids. The germline V gene has CDR1 DFQATT and CDR2 SNEGSKA (reference sequence). Germline trimming cut 3 bases from V and 4 bases from J; bases unmatched to any gene: 12. The CDR3 DNA reads TGCAGTGCTAGGAGCCTTAGCGGGGGCAGGGGAGAGACCCAGTACTTC. Translating gives CSARSLSGGRGETQYF.

This clonotype was seen only a few times. The V call is TRBV4-2, the J call TRBJ2-3; D is possibly TRBD1 or TRBD2 (6 bases each). Looked up from germline, CDR1 is LGHNA and CDR2 is YNFKEQ. CDR3 length: 14 residues. With 4 bases removed from V and 5 bases from J, the gap between germline ends came to 13 bases. Here the CDR3 DNA reads TGTGCCAGCAGCCCTGGGGGGCCTTTAGATACGCAGTATTTT. Protein: CASSPGGPLDTQYF.

This clonotype was picked up a small number of times. The gene calls are TRBV11-1 and TRBJ1-3, with 9 bases fitting TRBD1. Germline CDR1 is SGHAT and CDR2 is FQDESV (reference sequence). Unmatched junction bases numbered 11, after V lost 1 base and J lost 4 bases. This CDR3 comprises 18 residues. In DNA form, the CDR3 reads TGTGCCAGCAGCTTAGGTCCGATACAGGGGGCGCCCGGAAACACCATATATTTT. Translating it yields CASSLGPIQGAPGNTIYF.

This clonotype came up many times. The V gene is TRBV4-1, the J gene TRBJ1-1; D is undetermined. V lost 3 bases to trimming and J lost 0 bases, with 5 bases between them. This CDR3 region has 13 residues. Germline CDR1 MGHRA, CDR2 YSYEKL. CDR3 sequence: CASSQTMNTEAFF. CDR3 DNA: TGCGCCAGCAGCCAGACAATGAACACTGAAGCTTTCTTT.

This rearrangement joins TRBV12-3 or TRBV12-4 to TRBJ2-1, with TRBD2 matching 7 bases. The CDR3 is 13 residues long. V lost 4 bases to trimming and J lost 8 bases; unmatched junction nucleotides: 5. Here the CDR3 DNA reads TGTGCCAGCAGTTGGGAGGGGATGGATGAGCAGTTCTTC. Translated: CASSWEGMDEQFF.

This clonotype was seen more than once but under ten times. The chain recombines TRBV27 with TRBJ2-7; maybe TRBD2 (5 bases). CDR1 and CDR2 from the germline V gene are MNHEY and SMNVEV (reference sequence). The CDR3 spans 14 residues. Trimming left V 5 bases short and J 3 bases short, with 14 bases between. CDR3 bases: TGTGCCAGCAGTCCACGCACTAGAAACTACGAGCAGTACTTC. Encoded protein: CASSPRTRNYEQYF.

This rearrangement joins TRBV20-1 to TRBJ2-7, with D tentatively TRBD2 (5 bases). The germline V gene encodes CDR1 DFQATT and CDR2 SNEGSKA (reference sequence). The CDR3 has 14 residues. V lost 5 bases and J 2 bases, leaving 16 bases between the germline ends. The CDR3 coding sequence is TGCAGTGCTTCCTCGTCCGGAGGCCCCTACGAGCAGTACGTC. Encoded protein: CSASSSGGPYEQYV.

The table lists this clonotype with a few counts. CDR3 residues: CAISESRIGRDTLSSYEQYF. In DNA, the CDR3 is TGTGCCATCAGTGAAAGTCGTATAGGCAGGGACACATTAAGCTCCTACGAGCAGTACTTC. The chain recombines TRBV10-3 with TRBJ2-7, with D tentatively TRBD1 (6 bases). The CDR3 is 20 residues long. V was cut by 3 bases and J by 0 bases, with 27 bases left in between. The germline V gene encodes CDR1 ENHRY and CDR2 SYGVKD.